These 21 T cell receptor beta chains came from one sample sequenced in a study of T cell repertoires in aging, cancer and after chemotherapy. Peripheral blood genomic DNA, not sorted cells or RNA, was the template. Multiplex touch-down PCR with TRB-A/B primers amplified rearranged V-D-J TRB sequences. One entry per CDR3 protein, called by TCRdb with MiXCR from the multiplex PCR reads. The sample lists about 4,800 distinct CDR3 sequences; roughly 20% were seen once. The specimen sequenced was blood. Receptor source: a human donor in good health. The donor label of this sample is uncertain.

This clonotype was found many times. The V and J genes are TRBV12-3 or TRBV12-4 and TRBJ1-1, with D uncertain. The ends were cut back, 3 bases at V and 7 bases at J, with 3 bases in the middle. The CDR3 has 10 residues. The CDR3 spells CASSFVEAFF. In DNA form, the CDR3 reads TGTGCCAGCAGTTTTGTTGAAGCTTTCTTT.

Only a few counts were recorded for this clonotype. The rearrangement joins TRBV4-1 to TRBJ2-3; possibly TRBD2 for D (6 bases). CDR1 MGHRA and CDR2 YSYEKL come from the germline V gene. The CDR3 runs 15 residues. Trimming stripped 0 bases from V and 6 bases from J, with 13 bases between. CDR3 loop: CASSQESRGGDTQYF. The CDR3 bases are TGCGCCAGCAGCCAAGAGTCGCGGGGTGGGGATACGCAGTATTTT.

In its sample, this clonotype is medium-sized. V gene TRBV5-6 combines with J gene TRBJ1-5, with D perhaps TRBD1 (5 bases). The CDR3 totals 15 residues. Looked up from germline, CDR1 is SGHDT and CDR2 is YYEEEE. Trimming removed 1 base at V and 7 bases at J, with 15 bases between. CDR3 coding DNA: TGTGCCAGCAGCTTGACGGGGCAGGGTGGGCAGCCCCAGCATTTT. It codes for CASSLTGQGGQPQHF.

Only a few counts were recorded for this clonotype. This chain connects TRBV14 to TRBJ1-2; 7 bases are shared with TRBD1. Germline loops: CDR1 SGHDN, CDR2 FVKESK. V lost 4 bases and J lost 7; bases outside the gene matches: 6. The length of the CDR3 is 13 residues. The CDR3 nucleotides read TGTGCCAGCAGCCCGAGACAGGGCGGTGGCTACACCTTC. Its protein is CASSPRQGGGYTF.

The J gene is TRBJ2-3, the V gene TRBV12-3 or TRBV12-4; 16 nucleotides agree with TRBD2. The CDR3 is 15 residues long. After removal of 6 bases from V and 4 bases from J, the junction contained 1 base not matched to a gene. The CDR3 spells CASRGLAGGPDTQYF. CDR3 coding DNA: TGTGCCAGCAGGGGACTAGCGGGGGGGCCAGATACGCAGTATTTT.

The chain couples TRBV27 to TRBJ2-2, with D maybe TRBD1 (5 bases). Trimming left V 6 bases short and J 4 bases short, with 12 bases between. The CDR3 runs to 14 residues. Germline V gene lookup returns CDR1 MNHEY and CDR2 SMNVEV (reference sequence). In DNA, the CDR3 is TGTGCCAGCAGGTACAGGTTAGGCACCGGGGAGCTGTTTTTT. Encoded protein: CASRYRLGTGELFF.

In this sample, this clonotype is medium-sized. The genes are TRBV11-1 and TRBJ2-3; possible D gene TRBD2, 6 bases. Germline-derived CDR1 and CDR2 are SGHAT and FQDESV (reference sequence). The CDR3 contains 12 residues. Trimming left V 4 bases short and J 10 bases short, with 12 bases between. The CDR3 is CASSWGTQAQYF. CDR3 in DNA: TGTGCCAGCAGCTGGGGGACTCAGGCGCAGTATTTT. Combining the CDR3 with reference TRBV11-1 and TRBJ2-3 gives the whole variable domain EAEVAQSPRYKITEKSQAVAFWCDPISGHATLYWYRQILGQGPELLVQFQDESVVDDSQLPKDRFSAERLKGVDSTLKIQPAELGDSAMYLCASSWGTQAQYFGPGTRLTVL.

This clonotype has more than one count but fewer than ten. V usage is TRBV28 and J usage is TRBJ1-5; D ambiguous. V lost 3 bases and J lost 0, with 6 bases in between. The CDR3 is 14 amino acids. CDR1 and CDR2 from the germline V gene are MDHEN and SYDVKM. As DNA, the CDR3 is TGTGCCAGCAGTTTCCGGGCTAGCAATCAGCCCCAGCATTTT. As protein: CASSFRASNQPQHF.

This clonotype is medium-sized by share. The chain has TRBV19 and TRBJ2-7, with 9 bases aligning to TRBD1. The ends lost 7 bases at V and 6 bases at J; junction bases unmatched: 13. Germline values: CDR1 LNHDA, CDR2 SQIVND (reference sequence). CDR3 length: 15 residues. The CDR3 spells CASTSTGGTVGEQYF. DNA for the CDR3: TGTGCCAGTACAAGTACAGGGGGCACCGTAGGCGAGCAGTACTTC.

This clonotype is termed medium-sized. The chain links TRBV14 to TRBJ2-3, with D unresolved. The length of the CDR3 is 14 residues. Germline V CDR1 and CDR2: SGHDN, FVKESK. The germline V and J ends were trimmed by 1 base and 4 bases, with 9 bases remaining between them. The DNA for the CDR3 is TGTGCCAGCAGCCAAGGGTTGTCCGCAGATACGCAGTATTTT. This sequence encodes CASSQGLSADTQYF.

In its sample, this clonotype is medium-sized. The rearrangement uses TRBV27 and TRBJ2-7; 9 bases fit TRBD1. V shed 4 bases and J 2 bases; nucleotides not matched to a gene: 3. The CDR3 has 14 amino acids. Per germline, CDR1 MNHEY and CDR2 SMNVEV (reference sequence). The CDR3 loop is CASSSGTGPYEQYF. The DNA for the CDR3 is TGTGCCAGCAGTTCCGGGACAGGGCCCTACGAGCAGTACTTC.

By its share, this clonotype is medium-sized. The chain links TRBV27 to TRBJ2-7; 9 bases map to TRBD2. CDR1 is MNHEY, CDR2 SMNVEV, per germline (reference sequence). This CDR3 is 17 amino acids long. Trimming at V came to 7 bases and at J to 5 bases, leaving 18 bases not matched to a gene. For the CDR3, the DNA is TGTGCCAGCACTGAAGGGCCGCGCGGGACTAGCTTCGACGAGCAGTACTTC. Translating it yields CASTEGPRGTSFDEQYF.

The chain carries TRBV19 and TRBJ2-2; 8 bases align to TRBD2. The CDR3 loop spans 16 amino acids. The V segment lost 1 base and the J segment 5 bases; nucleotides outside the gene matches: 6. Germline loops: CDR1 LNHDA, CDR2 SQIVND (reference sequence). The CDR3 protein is CASSIGAGGPTGELFF. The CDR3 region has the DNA TGTGCCAGTAGTATAGGTGCGGGGGGCCCGACCGGGGAGCTGTTTTTT.

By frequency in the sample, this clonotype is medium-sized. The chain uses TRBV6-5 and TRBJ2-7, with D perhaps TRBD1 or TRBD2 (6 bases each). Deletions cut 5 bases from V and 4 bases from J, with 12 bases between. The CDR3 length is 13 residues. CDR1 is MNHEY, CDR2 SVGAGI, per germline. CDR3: CASSRGPSYEQYF. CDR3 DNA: TGTGCCAGCAGTCGGGGGCCATCTTACGAGCAGTACTTC.

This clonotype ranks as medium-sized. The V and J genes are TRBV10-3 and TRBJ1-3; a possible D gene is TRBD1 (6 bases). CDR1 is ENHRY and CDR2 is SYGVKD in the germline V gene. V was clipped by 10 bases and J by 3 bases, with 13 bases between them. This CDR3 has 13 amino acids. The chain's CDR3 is CATTGWSGNTIYF. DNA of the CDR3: TGTGCCACCACAGGGTGGAGTGGAAACACCATATATTTT.

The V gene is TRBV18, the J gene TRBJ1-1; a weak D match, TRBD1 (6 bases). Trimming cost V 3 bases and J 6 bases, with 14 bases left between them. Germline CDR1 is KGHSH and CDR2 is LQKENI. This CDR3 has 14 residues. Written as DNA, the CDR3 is TGTGCCAGCTCACCTCTAGGAGGGGGTTCTGAAGCTTTCTTT. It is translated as CASSPLGGGSEAFF.

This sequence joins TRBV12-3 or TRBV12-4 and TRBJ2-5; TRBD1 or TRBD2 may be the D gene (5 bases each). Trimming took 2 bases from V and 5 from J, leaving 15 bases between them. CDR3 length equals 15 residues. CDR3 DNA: TGTGCCAGCAGTTTAAATCGGGGCTTAGAGGAGACCCAGTACTTC. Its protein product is CASSLNRGLEETQYF.

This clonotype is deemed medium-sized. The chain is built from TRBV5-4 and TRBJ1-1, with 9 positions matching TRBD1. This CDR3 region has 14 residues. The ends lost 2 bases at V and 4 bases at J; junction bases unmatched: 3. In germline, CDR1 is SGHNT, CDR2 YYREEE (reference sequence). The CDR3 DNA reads TGTGCCAGCAGCTTAACAGGGGGCGGCACTGAAGCTTTCTTT. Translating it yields CASSLTGGGTEAFF.

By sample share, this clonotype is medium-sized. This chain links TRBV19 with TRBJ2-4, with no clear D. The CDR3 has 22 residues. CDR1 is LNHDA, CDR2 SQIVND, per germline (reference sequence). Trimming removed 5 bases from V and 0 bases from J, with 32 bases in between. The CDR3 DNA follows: TGTGCCAGTAGTCTCAGAGTCAGCCGGGCCCCTACCGCGCTGGTAGCCAAAAACATTCAGTACTTC. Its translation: CASSLRVSRAPTALVAKNIQYF.

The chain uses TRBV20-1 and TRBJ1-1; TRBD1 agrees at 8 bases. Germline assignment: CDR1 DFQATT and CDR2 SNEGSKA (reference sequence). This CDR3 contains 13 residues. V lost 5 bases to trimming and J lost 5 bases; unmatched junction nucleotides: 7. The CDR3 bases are TGCAGTGCTCTGACAGGGGTTAGGACTGAAGCTTTCTTT. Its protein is CSALTGVRTEAFF.

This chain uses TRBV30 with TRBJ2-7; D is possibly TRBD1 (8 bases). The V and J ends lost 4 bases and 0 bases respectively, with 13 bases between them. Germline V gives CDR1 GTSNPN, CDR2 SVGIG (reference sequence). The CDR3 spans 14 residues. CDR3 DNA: TGTGCCTGGACAGGGGGCGGGAGCTCCTACGAGCAGTACTTC. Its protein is CAWTGGGSSYEQYF. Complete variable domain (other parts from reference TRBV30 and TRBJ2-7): SQTIHQWPATLVQPVGSPLSLECTVEGTSNPNLYWYRQAAGRGLQLLFYSVGIGQISSEVPQNLSASRPQDRQFILSSKKLLLSDSGFYLCAWTGGGSSYEQYFGPGTRLTVT.